This T cell receptor (beta chain) came from a study of cytotoxic CD8 clonotypes in ibrutinib-treated CLL. For the study at large: Mean values per sample were around 250,000 productive templates and tens of thousands of productive rearrangements. Study-wide findings and caveats: Public clonotypes proved infrequent, and on treatment they shrank or remained steady. At ibrutinib response, clonality increased, and at progression it declined back toward baseline.

Regarding this clone: Its antigen is unidentified.

The data were produced by immunoSEQ multiplex PCR, yet TCRdb's version contains in-frame clones alone and is incomplete. The repertoire includes 130,000 to 150,000 clones, roughly 83% of them detected once, and 9.5% to 15% sits in the top ten. V shed 4 bases, J shed 3 bases, and the junction held 6 bases outside the gene matches. Germline values: CDR1 SGDLS, CDR2 YYNGEE. CDR3 length equals 14 residues. Frozen PBMC stocks contributed approximately 1.9 micrograms of genomic DNA to the TCR beta libraries. J is TRBJ2-7 and V is TRBV9, with 8 bases lining up with TRBD2. The receptor comes from a human donor with chronic lymphocytic leukemia. This sample comprised PBMCs, obtained after 12 months of ibrutinib treatment. The CDR3 bases are TGTGCCAGCAGCCCAGGACTAGCCCTCTACGAGCAGTACTTC. Its translation: CASSPGLALYEQYF.